The clone carrying this T cell receptor (beta chain) was detected once. Its antigen is unknown. The record originates from a study of T cell responses to AZD1222 COVID-19 vaccine. Points from the study as a whole: Donors were largely white British and mainly female; clonal diversity was possibly underestimated.

Germline V CDR1 and CDR2: SGHDT, YYEEEE. Trimming left V 2 bases short and J 3 bases short, with 9 bases between. The CDR3 has 13 residues. The assay was immunoSEQ multiplex PCR, and TCRdb's table has in-frame clones only and misses some. The repertoire includes over 30,000 clones, 88% of them detected once, and under 30% sits in the top ten. Sample: peripheral blood, taken 28 days after the second dose of the MenACWY control vaccine. The clonotype originates from an adult who received the MenACWY meningococcal vaccine as a control. J is TRBJ2-7 and V is TRBV5-6; perhaps TRBD2 as D (6 bases). CDR3 sequence: CASSFGGLYEQYF. In nucleotides, the CDR3 is TGTGCCAGCAGCTTTGGGGGACTCTACGAGCAGTACTTC.